Shown below are 8 T cell receptor beta chains from a single sample sequenced in a study of cytomegalovirus exposure and HLA in healthy donors. This PCR relied on a set of 60 Vbeta primers and 13 Jbeta primers. TCRdb keeps only in-frame clones here, not all; method: immunoSEQ multiplex PCR. Altogether about 140,000 clones are present, around 76% being singletons, with the ten largest covering 3.5% to 5%. The material sequenced was PBMCs. These receptors all come from a man between 18 and 29 years old in good health and CMV-seronegative.

The V gene is TRBV9, the J gene TRBJ2-7; D call uncertain. Germline V gene sequence: CDR1 SGDLS, CDR2 YYNGEE. The CDR3 consists of 13 residues. Trimming took 3 bases from V and 2 from J, leaving 9 bases between them. This CDR3 reads CASSAGTTYEQYF. The CDR3 region has the DNA TGTGCCAGCAGCGCAGGTACAACCTACGAGCAGTACTTC. The full variable domain, completed using reference TRBV9 and TRBJ2-7, is DSGVTQTPKHLITATGQRVTLRCSPRSGDLSVYWYQQSLDQGLQFLIQYYNGEERAKGNILERFSAQQFPDLHSELNLSSLELGDSALYFCASSAGTTYEQYFGPGTRLTVT.

The genes are TRBV2 and TRBJ2-7, with 11 bases identical to TRBD1. V trimming: 6 bases; J trimming: 3 bases; junction bases outside the gene matches: 4. The germline V gene encodes CDR1 SNHLY and CDR2 FYNNEI. There are 14 residues in the CDR3. As DNA, the CDR3 is TGTGCCAGCAGAAGGACAGGGGGCGGCTACGAGCAGTACTTC. Protein: CASRRTGGGYEQYF.

V usage is TRBV18 and J usage is TRBJ1-5; D is unclear. From germline, CDR1 is KGHSH and CDR2 LQKENI. Trimming removed 3 bases from V and 11 bases from J, with 14 bases in between. This CDR3 has 13 residues. The CDR3 is CASSPEPAGSQHF. In DNA, the CDR3 is TGTGCCAGCTCACCGGAACCAGCGGGGTCCCAGCATTTT.

This clone was detected only once. The V call is TRBV5-5, the J call TRBJ2-3, with 8 bases matching TRBD2. The CDR3 consists of 17 residues. The germline V gene encodes CDR1 SGHKS and CDR2 YYEKEE (reference sequence). J was trimmed by 8 bases and V by 1 base; bases with no gene match: 15. CDR3 protein: CASSLSVLTSVAGTQYF. The DNA of the CDR3 is TGTGCCAGCAGCTTGTCTGTGCTGACTAGCGTTGCCGGTACGCAGTATTTT.

For this clone: Other nucleotide sequences from this sample produce the same CDR3. The rearrangement joins TRBV27 to TRBJ2-7; 11 bases line up with TRBD1. The J segment lost 0 bases and the V segment lost 3 bases, leaving 4 bases of the junction unmatched. The CDR3 totals 16 residues. Germline-derived CDR1 and CDR2 are MNHEY and SMNVEV (reference sequence). The CDR3 sequence: CASSLLGQGGSYEQYF. In nucleotides, the CDR3 is TGTGCCAGCAGTTTGTTGGGACAGGGGGGCTCCTACGAGCAGTACTTC.

The chain recombines TRBV2 with TRBJ2-7; TRBD1 matches at 7 bases. This CDR3 contains 12 residues. With V trimmed by 6 bases and J by 12 bases, 11 bases remained unmatched. CDR1 and CDR2 (germline): SNHLY, FYNNEI. The CDR3: CASSETGHLWYF. DNA of the CDR3: TGTGCCAGCAGCGAGACAGGGCACTTGTGGTACTTC.

V gene TRBV28 combines with J gene TRBJ1-1, with 9 bases aligning to TRBD1. Germline V CDR1 and CDR2: MDHEN, SYDVKM. The length of the CDR3 is 15 residues. V lost 6 bases, J lost 4 bases, and 9 bases stayed unmatched. The DNA for the CDR3 is TGTGCCAGCAGACCGAGACAGGGGGTGGGCACTGAAGCTTTCTTT. It is translated as CASRPRQGVGTEAFF.

In its sample, this clone was seen once. The chain combines TRBV19 with TRBJ1-2; 10 nucleotides line up with TRBD1. Germline CDR1 reads LNHDA; CDR2 reads SQIVND (reference sequence). The CDR3 has 19 amino acids. The trim removed 5 bases at V and 6 bases at J, leaving 21 bases unmatched. The CDR3 DNA follows: TGTGCCAGTAGTTTCTACATTGGGACCGGGACAGGGGCGTTTGATGGCTACACCTTC. Protein sequence: CASSFYIGTGTGAFDGYTF.